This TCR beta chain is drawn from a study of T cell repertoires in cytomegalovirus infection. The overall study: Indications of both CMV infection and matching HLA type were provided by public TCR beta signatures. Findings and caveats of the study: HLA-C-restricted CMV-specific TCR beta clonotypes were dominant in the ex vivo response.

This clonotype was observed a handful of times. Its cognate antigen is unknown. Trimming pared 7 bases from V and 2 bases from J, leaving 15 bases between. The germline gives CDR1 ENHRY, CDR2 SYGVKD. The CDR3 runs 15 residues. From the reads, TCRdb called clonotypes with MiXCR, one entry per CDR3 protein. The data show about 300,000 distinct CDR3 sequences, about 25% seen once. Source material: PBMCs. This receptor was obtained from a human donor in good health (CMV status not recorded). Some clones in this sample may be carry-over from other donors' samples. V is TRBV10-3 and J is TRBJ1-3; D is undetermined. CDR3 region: CAITPEPGPGNTIYF. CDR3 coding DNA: TGTGCCATCACCCCAGAGCCAGGCCCTGGAAACACCATATATTTT.